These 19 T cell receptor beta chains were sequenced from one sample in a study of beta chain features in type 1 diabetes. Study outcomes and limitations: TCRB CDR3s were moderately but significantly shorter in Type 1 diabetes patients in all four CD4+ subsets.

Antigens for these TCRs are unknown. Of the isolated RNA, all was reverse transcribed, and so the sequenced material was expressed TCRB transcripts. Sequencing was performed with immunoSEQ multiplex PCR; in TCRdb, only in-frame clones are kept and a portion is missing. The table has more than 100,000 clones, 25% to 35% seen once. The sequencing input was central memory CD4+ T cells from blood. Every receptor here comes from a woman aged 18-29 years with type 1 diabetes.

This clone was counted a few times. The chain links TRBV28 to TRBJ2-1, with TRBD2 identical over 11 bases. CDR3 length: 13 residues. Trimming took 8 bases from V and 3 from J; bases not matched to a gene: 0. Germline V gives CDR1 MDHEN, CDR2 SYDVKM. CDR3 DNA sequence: TGTGCCAGCGGGACTAGCGGCTACAATGAGCAGTTCTTC. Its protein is CASGTSGYNEQFF.

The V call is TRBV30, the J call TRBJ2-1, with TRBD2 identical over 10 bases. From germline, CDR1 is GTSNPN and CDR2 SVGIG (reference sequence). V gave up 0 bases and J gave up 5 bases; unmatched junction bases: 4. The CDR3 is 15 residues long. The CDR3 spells CAWSVKLAGNNEQFF. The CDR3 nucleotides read TGTGCCTGGAGTGTAAAACTAGCGGGAAACAATGAGCAGTTCTTC.

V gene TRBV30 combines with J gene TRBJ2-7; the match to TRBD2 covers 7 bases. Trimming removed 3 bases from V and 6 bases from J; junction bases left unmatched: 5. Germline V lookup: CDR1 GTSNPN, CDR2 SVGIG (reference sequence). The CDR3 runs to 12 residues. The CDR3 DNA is TGTGCCTGGAGCTCGTGGGGGGGCGAGCAGTACGTC. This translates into CAWSSWGGEQYV.

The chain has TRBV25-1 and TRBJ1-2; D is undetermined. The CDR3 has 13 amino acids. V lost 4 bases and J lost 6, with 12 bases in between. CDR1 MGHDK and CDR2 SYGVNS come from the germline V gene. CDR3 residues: CASSGRFRDGYTF. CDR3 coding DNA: TGTGCCAGCAGTGGGCGATTTCGGGATGGCTACACCTTC.

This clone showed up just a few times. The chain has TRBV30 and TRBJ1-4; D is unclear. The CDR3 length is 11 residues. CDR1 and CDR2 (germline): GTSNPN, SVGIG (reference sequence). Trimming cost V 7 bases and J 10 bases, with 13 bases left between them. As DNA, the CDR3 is TGTGCCTTGCCCCGGGGTGGAAAACTGTTTTTT. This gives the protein CALPRGGKLFF. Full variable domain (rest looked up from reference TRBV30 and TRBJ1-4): SQTIHQWPATLVQPVGSPLSLECTVEGTSNPNLYWYRQAAGRGLQLLFYSVGIGQISSEVPQNLSASRPQDRQFILSSKKLLLSDSGFYLCALPRGGKLFFGSGTQLSVL.

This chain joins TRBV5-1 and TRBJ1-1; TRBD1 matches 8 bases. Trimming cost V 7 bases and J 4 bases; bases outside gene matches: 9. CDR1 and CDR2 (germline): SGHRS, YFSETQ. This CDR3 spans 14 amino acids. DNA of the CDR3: TGCGCCAGCCACCAAACAGGGGGGACCACTGAAGCTTTCTTT. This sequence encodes CASHQTGGTTEAFF.

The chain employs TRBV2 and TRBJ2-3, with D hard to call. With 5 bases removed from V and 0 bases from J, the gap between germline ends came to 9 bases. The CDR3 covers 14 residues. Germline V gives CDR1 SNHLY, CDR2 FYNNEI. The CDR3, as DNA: TGTGCCAGCAGTTTTAGTACTAGCACAGATACGCAGTATTTT. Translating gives CASSFSTSTDTQYF.

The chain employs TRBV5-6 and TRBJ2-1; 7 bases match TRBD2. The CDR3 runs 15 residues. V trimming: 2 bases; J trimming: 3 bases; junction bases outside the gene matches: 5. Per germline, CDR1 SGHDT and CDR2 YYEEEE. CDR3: CASSFRDYLYNEQFF. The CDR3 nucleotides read TGTGCCAGCAGCTTCCGGGACTACCTCTACAATGAGCAGTTCTTC. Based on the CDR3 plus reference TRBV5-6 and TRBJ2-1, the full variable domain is DAGVTQSPTHLIKTRGQQVTLRCSPKSGHDTVSWYQQALGQGPQFIFQYYEEEERQRGNFPDRFSGHQFPNYSSELNVNALLLGDSALYLCASSFRDYLYNEQFFGPGTRLTVL.

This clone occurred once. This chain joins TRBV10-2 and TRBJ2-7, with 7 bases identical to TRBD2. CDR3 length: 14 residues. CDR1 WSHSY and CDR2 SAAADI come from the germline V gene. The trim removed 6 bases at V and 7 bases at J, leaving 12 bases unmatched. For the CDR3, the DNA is TGCGCCAGCAGATTGGGACTAAATCTAGGAGAGCAGTACGTC. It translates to CASRLGLNLGEQYV.

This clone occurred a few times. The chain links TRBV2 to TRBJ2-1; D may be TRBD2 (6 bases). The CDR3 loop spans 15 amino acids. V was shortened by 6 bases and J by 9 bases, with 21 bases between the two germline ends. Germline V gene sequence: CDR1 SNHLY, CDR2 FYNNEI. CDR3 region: CASRELAYLRSEQFF. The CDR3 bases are TGTGCCAGCAGGGAACTAGCTTACCTAAGGAGTGAGCAGTTCTTC.

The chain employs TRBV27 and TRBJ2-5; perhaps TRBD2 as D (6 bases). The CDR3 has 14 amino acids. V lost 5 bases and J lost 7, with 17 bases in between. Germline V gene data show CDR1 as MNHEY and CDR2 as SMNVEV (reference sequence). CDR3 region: CASSRDSPPGTQYF. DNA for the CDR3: TGTGCCAGCAGTCGGGACTCCCCACCGGGGACCCAGTACTTC.

CDR3 sequence reads: CASSPIGTGKDGELFF. CDR3 bases: TGTGCCAGCAGTCCAATCGGGACAGGGAAGGACGGGGAGCTGTTTTTT. The V gene is TRBV28, the J gene TRBJ2-2; 9 bases agree with TRBD1. CDR3 length: 16 residues. Germline assignment: CDR1 MDHEN and CDR2 SYDVKM. With 5 bases clipped from V and 7 bases from J, the junction kept 11 bases outside the gene matches.

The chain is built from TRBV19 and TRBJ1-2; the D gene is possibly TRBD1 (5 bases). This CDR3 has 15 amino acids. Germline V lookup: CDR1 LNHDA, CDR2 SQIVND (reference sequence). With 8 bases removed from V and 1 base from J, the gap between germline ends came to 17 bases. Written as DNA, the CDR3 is TGTGCCAGTGTGGCCAGAGCAGGGATTAACTATGGCTACACCTTC. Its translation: CASVARAGINYGYTF.

The CDR3 sequence: CAIRLRDSGNYGYTF. CDR3 nucleotides: TGTGCCATCAGGCTGCGGGACAGCGGTAACTATGGCTACACCTTC. The rearrangement links TRBV10-3 to TRBJ1-2; 7 bases fit TRBD1. Germline loops: CDR1 ENHRY, CDR2 SYGVKD. The CDR3 runs 15 residues. V shed 6 bases and J 1 base; nucleotides not matched to a gene: 8.

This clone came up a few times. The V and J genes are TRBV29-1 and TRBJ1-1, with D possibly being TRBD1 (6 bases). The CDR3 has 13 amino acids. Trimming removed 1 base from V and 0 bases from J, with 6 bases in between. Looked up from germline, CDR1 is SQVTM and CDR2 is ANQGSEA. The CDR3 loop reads CSVEGQVNTEAFF. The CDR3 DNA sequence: TGCAGCGTTGAAGGACAGGTGAACACTGAAGCTTTCTTT.

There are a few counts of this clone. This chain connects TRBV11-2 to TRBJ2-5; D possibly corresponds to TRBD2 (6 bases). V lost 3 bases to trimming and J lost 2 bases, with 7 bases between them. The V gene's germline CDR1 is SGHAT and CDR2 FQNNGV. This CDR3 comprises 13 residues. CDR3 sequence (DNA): TGTGCCAGCAGCTTCCTAGCGCAAGAGACCCAGTACTTC. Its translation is CASSFLAQETQYF.

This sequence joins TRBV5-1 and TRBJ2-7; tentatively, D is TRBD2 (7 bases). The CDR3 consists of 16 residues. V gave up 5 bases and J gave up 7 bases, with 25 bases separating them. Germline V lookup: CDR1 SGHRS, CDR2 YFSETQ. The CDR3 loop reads CASRADMGGGAEEQYV. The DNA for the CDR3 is TGCGCCAGCAGAGCTGACATGGGTGGGGGGGCGGAAGAGCAGTACGTC.

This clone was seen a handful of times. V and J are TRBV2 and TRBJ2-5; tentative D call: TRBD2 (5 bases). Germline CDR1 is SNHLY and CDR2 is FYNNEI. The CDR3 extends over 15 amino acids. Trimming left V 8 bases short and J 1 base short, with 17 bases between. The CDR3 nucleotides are TGTGCCAGCGTTTGGGAAGTCGCGGGCCAAGAGACCCAGTACTTC. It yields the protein CASVWEVAGQETQYF.

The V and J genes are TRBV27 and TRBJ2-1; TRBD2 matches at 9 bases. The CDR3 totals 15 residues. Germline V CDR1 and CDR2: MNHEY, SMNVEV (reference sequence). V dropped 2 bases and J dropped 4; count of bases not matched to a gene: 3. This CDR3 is CASSLLAGLYNEQFF. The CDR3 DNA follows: TGTGCCAGCAGTTTACTAGCGGGGTTATACAATGAGCAGTTCTTC.